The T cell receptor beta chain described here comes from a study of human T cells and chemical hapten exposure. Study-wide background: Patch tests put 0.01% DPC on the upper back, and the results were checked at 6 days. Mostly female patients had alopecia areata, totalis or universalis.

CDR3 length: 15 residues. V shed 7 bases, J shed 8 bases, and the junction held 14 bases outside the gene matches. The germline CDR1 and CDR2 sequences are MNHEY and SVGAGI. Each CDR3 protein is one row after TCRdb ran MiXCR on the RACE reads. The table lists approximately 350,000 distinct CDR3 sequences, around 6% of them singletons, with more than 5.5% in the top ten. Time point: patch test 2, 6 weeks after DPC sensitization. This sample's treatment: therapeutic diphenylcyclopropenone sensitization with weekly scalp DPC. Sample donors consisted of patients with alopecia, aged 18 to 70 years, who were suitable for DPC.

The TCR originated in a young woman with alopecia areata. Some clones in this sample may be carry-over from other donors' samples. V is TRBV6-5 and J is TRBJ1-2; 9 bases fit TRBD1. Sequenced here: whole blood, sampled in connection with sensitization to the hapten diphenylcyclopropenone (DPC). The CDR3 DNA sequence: TGTGCCAGCACCTTGACAGGGGGGCGCATCACGGGCTACACCTTC. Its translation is CASTLTGGRITGYTF.